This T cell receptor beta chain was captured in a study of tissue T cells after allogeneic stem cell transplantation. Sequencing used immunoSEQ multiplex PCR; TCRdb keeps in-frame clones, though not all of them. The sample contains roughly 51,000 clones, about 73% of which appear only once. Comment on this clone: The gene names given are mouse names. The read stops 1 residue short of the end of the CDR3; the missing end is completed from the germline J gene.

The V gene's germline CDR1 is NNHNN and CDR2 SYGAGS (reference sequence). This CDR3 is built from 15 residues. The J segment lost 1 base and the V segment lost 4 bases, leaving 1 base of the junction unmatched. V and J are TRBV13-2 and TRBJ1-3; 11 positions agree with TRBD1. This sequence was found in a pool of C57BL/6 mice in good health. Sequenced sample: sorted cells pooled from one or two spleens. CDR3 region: CASGRTGGSGNTLYF. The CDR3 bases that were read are TGTGCCAGCGGTCGGACAGGGGGCTCTGGAAATACGCTCTAT.